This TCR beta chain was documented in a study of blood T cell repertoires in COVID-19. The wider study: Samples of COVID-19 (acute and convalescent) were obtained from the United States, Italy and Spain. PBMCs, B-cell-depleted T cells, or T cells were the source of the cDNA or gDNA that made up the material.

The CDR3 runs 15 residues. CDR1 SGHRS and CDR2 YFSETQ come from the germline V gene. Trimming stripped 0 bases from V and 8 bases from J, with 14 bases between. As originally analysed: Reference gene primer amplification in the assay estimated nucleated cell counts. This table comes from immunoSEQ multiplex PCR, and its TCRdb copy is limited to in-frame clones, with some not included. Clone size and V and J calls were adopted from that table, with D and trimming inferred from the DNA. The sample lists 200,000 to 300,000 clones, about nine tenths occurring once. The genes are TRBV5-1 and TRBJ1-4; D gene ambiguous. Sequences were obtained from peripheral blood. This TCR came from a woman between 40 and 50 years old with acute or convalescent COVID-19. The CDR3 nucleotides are TGCGCCAGCAGCTTGGTTGTCGGCGGTGGGGAAAAACTGTTTTTT. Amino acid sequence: CASSLVVGGGEKLFF.